This T cell receptor (beta chain) came from a study of cytomegalovirus exposure and HLA in healthy donors. Study-level findings and limits: With DRB1 most and HLA-C fewest, TCR association rates differed between HLA loci in a later analysis. There were a few CMV-associated chains whose specificity for CMV antigens was confirmed in vitro.

As to this clone: Its target is not known.

Researchers ran the PCR with 60 Vbeta and 13 Jbeta primers. In the original processing: In a later analysis, the count reached approximately 80 million unique TCR beta chains, with about 9.9 million shared. This table comes from immunoSEQ multiplex PCR, and its TCRdb copy is limited to in-frame clones, with some not included. For V, J and clone size, that table is used; D and trimming come from the DNA. The sample records 150,000 or so clones, over 60% being singletons. The source material was PBMCs. This TCR was recovered from a girl aged 10 to 17 in good health and CMV-seronegative.

CDR3 nucleotides: TGCGCCAGCAGCCAAGGAGACAGGCTAGCGGGGGGGTTCAGCTCCTACAATGAGCAGTTCTTC. Its protein product is CASSQGDRLAGGFSSYNEQFF. The chain couples TRBV4-1 to TRBJ2-1, with TRBD2 matching 12 bases. Germline CDR1 MGHRA, CDR2 YSYEKL. Trimming took 1 base from V and 0 from J; bases not matched to a gene: 13. The CDR3 loop spans 21 amino acids.